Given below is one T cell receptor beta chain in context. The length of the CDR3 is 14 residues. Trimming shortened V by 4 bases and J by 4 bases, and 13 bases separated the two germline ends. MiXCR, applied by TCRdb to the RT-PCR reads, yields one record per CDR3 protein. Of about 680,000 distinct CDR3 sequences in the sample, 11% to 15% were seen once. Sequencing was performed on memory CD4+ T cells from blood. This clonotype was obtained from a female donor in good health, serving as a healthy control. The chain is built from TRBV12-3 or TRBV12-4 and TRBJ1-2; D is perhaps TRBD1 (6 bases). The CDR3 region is CASSWAGVGYGYTF. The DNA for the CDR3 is TGTGCCAGCAGTTGGGCAGGGGTTGGCTATGGCTACACCTTC.